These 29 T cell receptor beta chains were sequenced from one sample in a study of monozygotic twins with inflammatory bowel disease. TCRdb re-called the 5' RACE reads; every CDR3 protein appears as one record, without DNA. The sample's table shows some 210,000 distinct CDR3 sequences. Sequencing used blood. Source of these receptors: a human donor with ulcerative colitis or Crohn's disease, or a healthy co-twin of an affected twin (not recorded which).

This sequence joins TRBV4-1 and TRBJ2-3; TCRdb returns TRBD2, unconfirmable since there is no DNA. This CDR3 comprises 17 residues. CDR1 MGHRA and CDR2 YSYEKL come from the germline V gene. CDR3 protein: CASSQAAEAGPADTQYF.

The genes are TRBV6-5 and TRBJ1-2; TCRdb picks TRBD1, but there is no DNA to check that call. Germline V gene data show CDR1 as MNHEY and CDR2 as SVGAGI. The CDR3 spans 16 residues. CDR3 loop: CASSYSRGGSGYGYTF.

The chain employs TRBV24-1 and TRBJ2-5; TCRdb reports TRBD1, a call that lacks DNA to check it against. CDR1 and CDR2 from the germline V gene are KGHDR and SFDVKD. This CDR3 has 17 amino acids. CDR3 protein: CATSDQPGSKTGETQYF.

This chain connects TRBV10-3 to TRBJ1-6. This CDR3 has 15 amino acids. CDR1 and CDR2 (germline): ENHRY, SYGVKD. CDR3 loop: CAISESLQNESPLHF.

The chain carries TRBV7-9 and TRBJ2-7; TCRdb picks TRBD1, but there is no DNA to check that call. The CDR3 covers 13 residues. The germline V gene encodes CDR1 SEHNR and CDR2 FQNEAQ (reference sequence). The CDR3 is CASSFYQGYEQYF. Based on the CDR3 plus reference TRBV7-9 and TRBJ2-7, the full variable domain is DTGVSQNPRHKITKRGQNVTFRCDPISEHNRLYWYRQTLGQGPEFLTYFQNEAQLEKSRLLSDRFSAERPKGSFSTLEIQRTEQGDSAMYLCASSFYQGYEQYFGPGTRLTVT.

Here the CDR3 reads CASSLMGGSYNEQFF. J is TRBJ2-1 and V is TRBV5-1; lacking DNA, the TRBD1 call made by TCRdb goes unchecked. Germline CDR1 SGHRS, CDR2 YFSETQ. The CDR3 is made up of 15 amino acids.

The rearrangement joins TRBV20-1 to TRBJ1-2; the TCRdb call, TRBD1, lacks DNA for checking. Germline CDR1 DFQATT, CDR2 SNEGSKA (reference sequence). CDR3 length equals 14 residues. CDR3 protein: CSARPPGADYGYTF.

CDR3 amino acids: CASSLAAWNTEAFF. The chain joins TRBV5-1 to TRBJ1-1. The germline CDR1 and CDR2 sequences are SGHRS and YFSETQ. This CDR3 is 14 amino acids long.

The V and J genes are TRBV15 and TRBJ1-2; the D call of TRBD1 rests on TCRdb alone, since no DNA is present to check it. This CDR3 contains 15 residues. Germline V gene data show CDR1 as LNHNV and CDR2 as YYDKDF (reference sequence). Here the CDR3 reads CATSRDRTPSYGYTF.

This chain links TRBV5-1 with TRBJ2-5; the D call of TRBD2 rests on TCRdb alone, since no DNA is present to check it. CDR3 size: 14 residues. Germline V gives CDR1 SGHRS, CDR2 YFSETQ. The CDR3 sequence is CASTFNPLQETQYF.

Here the CDR3 reads CASSLLYSSGNTIYF. V is TRBV12-3 or TRBV12-4 and J is TRBJ1-3. This CDR3 has 15 residues.

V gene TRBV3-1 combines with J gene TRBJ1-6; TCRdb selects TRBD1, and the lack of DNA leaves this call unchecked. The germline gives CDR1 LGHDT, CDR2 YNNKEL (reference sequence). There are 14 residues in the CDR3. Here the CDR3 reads CASSHGPLGSPLHF.

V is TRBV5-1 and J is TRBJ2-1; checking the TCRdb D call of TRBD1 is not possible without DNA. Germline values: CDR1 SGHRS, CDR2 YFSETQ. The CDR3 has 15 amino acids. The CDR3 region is CASSRDTDSYNEQFF.

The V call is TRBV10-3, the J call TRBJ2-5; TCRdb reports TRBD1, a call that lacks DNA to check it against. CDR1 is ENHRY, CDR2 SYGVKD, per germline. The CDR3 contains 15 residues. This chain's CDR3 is CAISAQTGRQETQYF.

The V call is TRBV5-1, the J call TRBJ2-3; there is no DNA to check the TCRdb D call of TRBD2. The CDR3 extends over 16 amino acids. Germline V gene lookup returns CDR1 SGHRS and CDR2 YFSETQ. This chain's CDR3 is CASSLGYASATDTQYF.

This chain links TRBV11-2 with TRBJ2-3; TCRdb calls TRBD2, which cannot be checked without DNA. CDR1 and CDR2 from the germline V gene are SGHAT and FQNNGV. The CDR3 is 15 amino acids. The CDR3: CASSKTGGPADTQYF.

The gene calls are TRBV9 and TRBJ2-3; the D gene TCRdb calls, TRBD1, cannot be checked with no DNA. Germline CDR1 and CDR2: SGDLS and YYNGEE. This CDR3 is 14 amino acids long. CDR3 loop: CASSPGRTTDTQYF.

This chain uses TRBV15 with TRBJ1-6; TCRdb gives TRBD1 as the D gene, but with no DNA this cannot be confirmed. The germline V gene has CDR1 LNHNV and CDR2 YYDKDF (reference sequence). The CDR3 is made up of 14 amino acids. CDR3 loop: CATSRDGPQTPLHF.

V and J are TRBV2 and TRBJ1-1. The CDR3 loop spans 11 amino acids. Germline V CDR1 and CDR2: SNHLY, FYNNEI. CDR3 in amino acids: CASSGGPQTFF.

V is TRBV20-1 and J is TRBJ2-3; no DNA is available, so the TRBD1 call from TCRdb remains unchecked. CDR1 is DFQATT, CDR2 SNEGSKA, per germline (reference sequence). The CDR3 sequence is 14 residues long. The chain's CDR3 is CSARVGGSTDTQYF.

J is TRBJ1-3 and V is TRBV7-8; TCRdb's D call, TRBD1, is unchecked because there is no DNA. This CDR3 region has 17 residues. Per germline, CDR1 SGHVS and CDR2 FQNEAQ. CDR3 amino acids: CASSPGTASISGNTIYF.

The CDR3 protein is CASSLSAGSSYEQYF. The gene calls are TRBV7-2 and TRBJ2-7. The CDR3 covers 15 residues. Germline V CDR1 and CDR2: SGHTA, FQGNSA.

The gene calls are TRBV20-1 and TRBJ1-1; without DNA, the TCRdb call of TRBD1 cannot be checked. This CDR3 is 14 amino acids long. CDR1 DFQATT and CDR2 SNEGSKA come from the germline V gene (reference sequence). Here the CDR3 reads CSATGGGTRAEAFF.

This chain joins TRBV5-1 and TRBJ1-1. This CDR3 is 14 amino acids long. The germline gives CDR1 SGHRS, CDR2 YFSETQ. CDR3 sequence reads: CASSLGTAGVEAFF.

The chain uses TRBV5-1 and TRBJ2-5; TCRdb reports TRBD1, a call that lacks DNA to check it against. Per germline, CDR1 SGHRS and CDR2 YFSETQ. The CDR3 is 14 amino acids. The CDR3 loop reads CASSTGQGQETQYF.

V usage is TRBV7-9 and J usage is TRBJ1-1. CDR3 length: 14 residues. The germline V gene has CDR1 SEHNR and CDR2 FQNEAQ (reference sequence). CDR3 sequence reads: CTSSLAVSHTEAFF.

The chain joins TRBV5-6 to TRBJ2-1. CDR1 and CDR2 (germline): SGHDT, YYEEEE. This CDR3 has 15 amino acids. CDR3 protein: CASSFDTSNYNEQFF.

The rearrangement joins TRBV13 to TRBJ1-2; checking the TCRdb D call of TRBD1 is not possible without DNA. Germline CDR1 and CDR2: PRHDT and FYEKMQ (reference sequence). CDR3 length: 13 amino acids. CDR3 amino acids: CASSSRGGNGYTF. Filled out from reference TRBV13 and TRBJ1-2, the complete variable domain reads AAGVIQSPRHLIKEKRETATLKCYPIPRHDTVYWYQQGPGQDPQFLISFYEKMQSDKGSIPDRFSAQQFSDYHSELNMSSLELGDSALYFCASSSRGGNGYTFGSGTRLTVV.

CDR3 region: CASSGSGDSYNEQFF. V is TRBV6-2 or TRBV6-3 and J is TRBJ2-1; TCRdb's D call, TRBD2, is unchecked because there is no DNA. The CDR3 is 15 amino acids. The germline V gene encodes CDR1 MNHEY and CDR2 SVGEGT.